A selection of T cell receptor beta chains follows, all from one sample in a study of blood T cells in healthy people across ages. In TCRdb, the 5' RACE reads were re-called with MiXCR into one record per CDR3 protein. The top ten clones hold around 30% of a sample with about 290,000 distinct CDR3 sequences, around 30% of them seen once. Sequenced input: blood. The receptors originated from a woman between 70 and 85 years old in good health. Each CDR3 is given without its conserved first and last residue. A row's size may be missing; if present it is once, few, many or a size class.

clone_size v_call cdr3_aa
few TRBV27 ASGHTGDETQY
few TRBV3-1 ASSLTSGINYEQY
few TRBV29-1 SVEPSSGTNEQF
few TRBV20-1 SAGPSAYKNIQY
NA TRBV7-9 ASSLDFSGEFYEQY
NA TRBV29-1 SVGGSSGYYEQF
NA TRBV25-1 ASSGSQSNYGYT
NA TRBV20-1 SARDLGGNQPQH
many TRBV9 ASSLNGGNTEAF
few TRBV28 AGSPLAPAGYEQY
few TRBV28 ASSPPRDSYGYT
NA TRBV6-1 ASTRGNEETQY
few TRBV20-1 SARVSGNEQF
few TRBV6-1 ASSRQGANTEAF
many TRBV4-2 ASSQVSDTQY
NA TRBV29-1 SVGQGLTDTQY